This T cell receptor (beta chain) originates from a study of Ad26.COV2.S vaccination and SARS-CoV-2 variants. The wider study: The trial was COV1001 and the donor's arm was Ad26.COV2.S. Each vaccinee took Ad26.COV2.S intramuscularly, once or twice 56 days apart. Study-wide results and caveats: Placebo recipients had lower spike-specific TCR breadth than vaccine recipients.

Treatment of the sample: some 19 received Ad26.COV2.S at low or high dose, single or two shots; several received placebo; per-sample allocation not given. On day 63 after the first injection, vaccine and placebo recipients gave samples. Participants' vaccine, an Ad26 vector, delivered Wuhan-strain SARS-CoV-2 spike. The CDR3 covers 14 residues. Trimming removed 4 bases from V and 1 base from J, with 10 bases in between. CDR1 LGHDT and CDR2 YNNKEL come from the germline V gene (reference sequence). In regard to this clone: Its specificity is unknown.

TCRdb's table, derived via immunoSEQ multiplex PCR, lists solely in-frame clones and lacks some. Among hundreds of thousands of clones listed, approximately 83% were seen once. The receptor was isolated from a person between 18 and 65 years old who received the Ad26.COV2.S COVID-19 vaccine or a placebo. The source material was peripheral blood, sampled in a trial of Ad26.COV2.S vaccine versus placebo. The chain is built from TRBV3-1 (or the pseudogene TRBV3-2) and TRBJ2-5, with a tentative D call TRBD1 (5 bases). This CDR3 is CASSRSQGQETQYF. CDR3 nucleotide sequence: TGTGCCAGCAGCCGGAGCCAGGGCCAAGAGACCCAGTACTTC.